This TCR beta chain is drawn from a study of blood T cell repertoires in COVID-19. Clones were read by immunoSEQ multiplex PCR, and TCRdb kept only the in-frame ones, dropping some. Among 200,000 to 300,000 clones listed, around 88% were seen once. Germline V lookup: CDR1 SNHLY, CDR2 FYNNEI. This CDR3 spans 15 amino acids. V lost 4 bases and J lost 5, with 16 bases in between. Donors were grouped by their self-reported clinical history. A single count supports this clone. The rearrangement uses TRBV2 and TRBJ2-3, with a possible D match to TRBD2 (7 bases). Sequences were obtained from PBMCs or T cells enriched from blood (not recorded which). The TCR originated in a woman between 40 and 50 years old with acute COVID-19. CDR3 protein: CASSVGGGGKDTQYF. The DNA for the CDR3 is TGTGCCAGCAGTGTTGGCGGGGGCGGGAAAGATACGCAGTATTTT.